A selection of T cell receptor beta chains follows, all from one sample in a study of T cell responses to AZD1222 COVID-19 vaccine. Generated by immunoSEQ multiplex PCR, the TCRdb table keeps only in-frame clones and is missing some. Among approximately 180,000 clones listed, approximately 94% were seen once. The sequenced sample was peripheral blood, obtained on day 0 of AZD1222 vaccination. These receptors originate from an adult in good health. Each CDR3 is given with its conserved first and last residue. D genes are given only for firm matches. Expanded clones are given a class, and other clones once, few, many or no size at all.

d_call clone_size j_call v_call cdr3_aa cdr3_nt
. . TRBJ1-2 TRBV7-2 CASSLWVGQIRGYTF TGTGCCAGCAGCTTATGGGTGGGACAAATTAGGGGCTACACCTTC
TRBD2 . TRBJ2-3 TRBV5-1 CASSISGMSTDTQYF TGCGCCAGCAGCATTAGCGGGATGAGCACAGATACGCAGTATTTT
. . TRBJ1-1 TRBV10-3 CAISSQGNTEAFF TGTGCCATCAGTAGTCAGGGTAACACTGAAGCTTTCTTT
TRBD1 once TRBJ2-3 TRBV19 CASCDRGADTQYF TGTGCCAGTTGTGACAGGGGTGCAGATACGCAGTATTTT
TRBD2 . TRBJ2-7 TRBV27 CASSLSPVGSGSSEQYF TGTGCCAGCAGTTTATCCCCCGTAGGTAGCGGGAGTAGCGAGCAGTACTTC
. . TRBJ2-7 TRBV27 CASGLGGGYEQYF TGTGCCAGCGGGCTGGGAGGCGGGTACGAGCAGTACTTC
. . TRBJ1-4 TRBV6-5 CASSLTAQREKLFF TGTGCCAGCAGCCTGACCGCACAGCGGGAAAAACTGTTTTTT
. once TRBJ2-6 TRBV5-5 CASSSDGPLVLTF TGTGCCAGCAGTTCGGACGGACCTCTCGTCCTGACTTTC
. . TRBJ1-3 TRBV30 CAWSRAGPFSGNTIYF TGTGCCTGGAGTCGGGCAGGGCCCTTCTCTGGAAACACCATATATTTT
TRBD1 . TRBJ1-1 TRBV5-4 CASSPGTGGNMNTEAFF TGTGCCAGCAGCCCCGGGACAGGGGGAAATATGAACACTGAAGCTTTCTTT
. . TRBJ2-2 TRBV7-2 CASSGRTVTGELFF TGTGCCAGCAGCGGCCGGACAGTTACCGGGGAGCTGTTTTTT
. . TRBJ1-5 TRBV4-1 CASSPKDTDYGTQHF TGCGCCAGCAGCCCCAAGGACACGGACTATGGGACCCAGCATTTT
TRBD1 . TRBJ1-1 TRBV3-1/TRBV3-2 CASSTGTGGSHTEAFF TGTGCCAGCTCAACCGGGACAGGGGGGAGTCACACTGAAGCTTTCTTT
. few TRBJ2-7 TRBV27 CASSPTPAGPYYEQYF TGTGCCAGCAGTCCAACCCCCGCCGGGCCCTATTACGAGCAGTACTTC
. . TRBJ2-7 TRBV4-1 CASSQPGEGSYEQYF TGCGCCAGCAGCCAACCAGGGGAGGGGTCCTACGAGCAGTACTTC
. . TRBJ1-2 TRBV10-2 CASSESFPPGHHGYTF TGCGCCAGCAGTGAGTCGTTCCCCCCGGGACACCATGGCTACACCTTC
. . TRBJ1-1 TRBV11-2 CASSLATGPDEAFF TGTGCCAGCAGCTTAGCCACAGGCCCTGATGAAGCTTTCTTT
. . TRBJ2-7 TRBV29-1 CSVGTPEYF TGCAGCGTGGGGACGCCGGAGTACTTC
. . TRBJ1-2 TRBV29-1 CSVEGLNYGYTF TGCAGCGTTGAAGGCTTAAACTATGGCTACACCTTC
. . TRBJ2-7 TRBV12-5 CASGLGAGGAYEQYF TGTGCTAGTGGTTTGGGGGCCGGTGGGGCCTACGAGCAGTACTTC
TRBD1 . TRBJ2-5 TRBV14 CASSQARQGRETQYF TGTGCCAGCAGCCAAGCCCGACAGGGTCGGGAGACCCAGTACTTC
TRBD2 . TRBJ2-1 TRBV6-6 CASSPSGTSGNEQFF TGTGCCAGCAGTCCTTCCGGGACTAGCGGGAATGAGCAGTTCTTC
TRBD1 once TRBJ2-3 TRBV19 CASSDRGMSTDTQYF TGTGCCAGTAGCGACAGGGGGATGTCCACAGATACGCAGTATTTT